Listed here are 5 T cell receptor beta chains from one sample, sequenced in a study of blood T cell repertoires in COVID-19. This table comes from immunoSEQ multiplex PCR, and its TCRdb copy is limited to in-frame clones, with some not included. The sample holds 150,000 to 250,000 clones, 70% to 85% seen once. The specimen sequenced was peripheral blood. All receptors derive from a human donor with acute or convalescent COVID-19. The donor label of this sample is uncertain.

The chain links TRBV19 to TRBJ2-5, with TRBD1 matching 7 bases. Per the germline V gene, CDR1 is LNHDA and CDR2 is SQIVND (reference sequence). The V segment lost 6 bases and the J segment 5 bases; nucleotides outside the gene matches: 9. The CDR3 sequence is 14 residues long. Here the CDR3 reads CASRRTGVQETQYF. The CDR3, as DNA: TGTGCCAGTAGGCGCACAGGGGTTCAGGAGACCCAGTACTTC. Based on the CDR3 plus reference TRBV19 and TRBJ2-5, the full variable domain is DGGITQSPKYLFRKEGQNVTLSCEQNLNHDAMYWYRQDPGQGLRLIYYSQIVNDFQKGDIAEGYSVSREKKESFPLTVTSAQKNPTAFYLCASRRTGVQETQYFGPGTRLLVL.

V is TRBV11-2 and J is TRBJ1-3; D gene ambiguous. The CDR3 spans 12 residues. V was trimmed by 8 bases and J by 1 base, leaving 6 bases between them. The germline V gene encodes CDR1 SGHAT and CDR2 FQNNGV. Here the CDR3 reads CASSGSGNTIYF. CDR3 DNA sequence: TGTGCCAGCTCGGGGTCTGGAAACACCATATATTTT.

V usage is TRBV7-9 and J usage is TRBJ2-7; weak D call: TRBD2 (5 bases). The CDR3 length is 14 residues. Germline assignment: CDR1 SEHNR and CDR2 FQNEAQ (reference sequence). Between the trimmed V and J ends, which lost 11 bases and 9 bases, there was a span of 26 bases. Here the CDR3 reads CASEASGGAMGQYF. CDR3 nucleotide sequence: TGTGCCTCCGAGGCCAGCGGAGGAGCTATGGGGCAGTACTTC.

The V and J genes are TRBV3-1 (or the pseudogene TRBV3-2) and TRBJ1-1; D unclear. This CDR3 has 13 residues. V was pared by 4 bases and J by 1 base, with 7 bases between. Germline V gene sequence: CDR1 LGHDT, CDR2 YNNKEL (reference sequence). CDR3 loop: CASSLTENTEAFF. In nucleotides, the CDR3 is TGTGCCAGCAGCCTTACAGAGAACACTGAAGCTTTCTTT.

This chain connects TRBV7-2 to TRBJ2-1; 7 bases map to TRBD2. The V and J ends lost 1 base and 4 bases, in that order; junction bases with no gene match: 4. This CDR3 is built from 15 residues. In germline, CDR1 is SGHTA, CDR2 FQGNSA. CDR3 protein: CASSLVGGSYNEQFF. Written as DNA, the CDR3 is TGTGCCAGCAGCTTAGTGGGCGGGAGTTACAATGAGCAGTTCTTC. Full variable domain (rest looked up from reference TRBV7-2 and TRBJ2-1): GAGVSQSPSNKVTEKGKDVELRCDPISGHTALYWYRQSLGQGLEFLIYFQGNSAPDKSGLPSDRFSAERTGGSVSTLTIQRTQQEDSAVYLCASSLVGGSYNEQFFGPGTRLTVL.